This T cell receptor beta chain was sequenced for a study of blood T cell repertoires in COVID-19. Study context: Sources were T cells, B-cell-depleted T cells, or PBMCs; the material itself was cDNA or gDNA.

V lost 7 bases and J 1 base, leaving 10 bases between the germline ends. The CDR3 totals 13 residues. CDR1 is LNHDA, CDR2 SQIVND, per germline (reference sequence). The table came from immunoSEQ multiplex PCR; TCRdb's copy has only in-frame clones and leaves some out. The table includes 100,000 to 150,000 clones, around 84% detected once. The sequenced sample consisted of PBMCs or T cells enriched from blood (not recorded which). The TCR comes from a man in his forties or fifties with acute COVID-19. This chain joins TRBV19 and TRBJ1-1; weak D call: TRBD1 (5 bases). For the CDR3, the DNA is TGTGCCAGTACCGGGGGGAGGAACACTGAAGCTTTCTTT. This gives the protein CASTGGRNTEAFF.